This passage covers 29 T cell receptor beta chains from one sample sequenced in a study of blood T cells in healthy people across ages. Together with a sample-barcoded 5' primer, a J-beta primer mix was included in a second PCR lasting about 7 to 11 cycles. Each CDR3 protein is one row after TCRdb ran MiXCR on the 5' RACE reads. The sample consists of about 640,000 distinct CDR3 sequences, about 53% of them appearing once. Input material: blood. The receptors here all came from a man aged 60 to 75 in good health.

This clonotype was recorded a few times. The gene calls are TRBV7-9 and TRBJ2-3, with unresolved D. CDR3 length equals 13 residues. From germline, CDR1 is SEHNR and CDR2 FQNEAQ (reference sequence). Trimming left V 3 bases short and J 4 bases short, with 8 bases between. The CDR3 nucleotides read TGTGCCAGCAGCTTGGCCGGCTCAGATACGCAGTATTTT. Protein product: CASSLAGSDTQYF. Full variable domain (missing parts from reference TRBV7-9 and TRBJ2-3): DTGVSQNPRHKITKRGQNVTFRCDPISEHNRLYWYRQTLGQGPEFLTYFQNEAQLEKSRLLSDRFSAERPKGSFSTLEIQRTEQGDSAMYLCASSLAGSDTQYFGPGTRLTVL.

This clonotype was recorded once. The gene calls are TRBV27 and TRBJ2-5; 7 nucleotides match TRBD2. CDR3 length: 15 residues. Germline loops: CDR1 MNHEY, CDR2 SMNVEV (reference sequence). V lost 7 bases to trimming and J lost 11 bases; unmatched junction nucleotides: 19. Here the CDR3 reads CASNPGGSSYNEQYF. The CDR3 DNA reads as TGTGCCAGCAACCCCGGGGGGAGCTCCTACAATGAGCAGTACTTC.

This chain joins TRBV5-1 and TRBJ2-7; 10 nucleotides align to TRBD1. This CDR3 spans 16 amino acids. Germline V gives CDR1 SGHRS, CDR2 YFSETQ. V was pared by 0 bases and J by 5 bases, with 8 bases of the junction left unmatched. The CDR3: CASSLGDGDRGDEQYF. The CDR3 DNA sequence: TGCGCCAGCAGCTTGGGGGACGGGGACAGGGGAGACGAGCAGTACTTC. The variable domain in full, with the rest retrieved from reference TRBV5-1 and TRBJ2-7, is KAGVTQTPRYLIKTRGQQVTLSCSPISGHRSVSWYQQTPGQGLQFLFEYFSETQRNKGNFPGRFSGRQFSNSRSEMNVSTLELGDSALYLCASSLGDGDRGDEQYFGPGTRLTVT.

This rearrangement joins TRBV11-2 to TRBJ2-1; D is unclear. Germline V lookup: CDR1 SGHAT, CDR2 FQNNGV. The V end was cut by 1 base, the J end by 7 bases, with 8 bases between. The CDR3 contains 13 residues. Here the CDR3 DNA reads TGTGCCAGCAGCTTAGCCAGGATTAATGAGCAGTTCTTC. It translates to CASSLARINEQFF.

Only a few counts were recorded for this clonotype. The rearrangement uses TRBV6-6 and TRBJ2-7; the match to TRBD1 covers 8 bases. In germline, CDR1 is MNHNY, CDR2 SVGAGI (reference sequence). V dropped 8 bases and J dropped 6; count of bases not matched to a gene: 12. The CDR3 runs to 14 residues. The CDR3 spells CASPERTGKFEQYF. The CDR3, as DNA: TGTGCCAGCCCTGAAAGGACAGGGAAGTTCGAGCAGTACTTC.

This chain joins TRBV5-1 and TRBJ1-1; D is undetermined. CDR1 and CDR2 from the germline V gene are SGHRS and YFSETQ. Trimming pared 0 bases from V and 5 bases from J, leaving 11 bases between. The CDR3 covers 14 residues. In nucleotides, the CDR3 is TGCGCCAGCAGCTTGGGCGAACTGGGGACTGAAGCTTTCTTT. This codes for CASSLGELGTEAFF.

This chain connects TRBV11-2 to TRBJ2-7; D ambiguous. Per the germline V gene, CDR1 is SGHAT and CDR2 is FQNNGV. Trimming cost V 0 bases and J 9 bases, with 12 bases left between them. The CDR3 spans 13 residues. DNA for the CDR3: TGTGCCAGCAGCTTAGATCTAGACAATGGGCAGTACTTC. Its protein is CASSLDLDNGQYF.

V is TRBV20-1 and J is TRBJ2-5, with 9 bases lining up with TRBD1. Germline V CDR1 and CDR2: DFQATT, SNEGSKA (reference sequence). J lost 2 bases, V lost 1 base, and 2 bases had no gene match. The CDR3 length is 14 residues. Here the CDR3 reads CSARVGQGQETQYF. The DNA of the CDR3 is TGCAGTGCTAGAGTGGGACAGGGACAAGAGACCCAGTACTTC.

The chain employs TRBV7-9 and TRBJ2-7, with 10 bases matching TRBD1. This CDR3 spans 18 amino acids. CDR1 and CDR2 (germline): SEHNR, FQNEAQ (reference sequence). The junction had 12 bases not matched to a gene; V was cut back by 4 bases and J by 0 bases. The CDR3 DNA is TGTGCCAGCAGCTCCCTACCGGGACAGGGGCCTTACTCCTACGAGCAGTACTTC. As protein: CASSSLPGQGPYSYEQYF.

The chain uses TRBV11-2 and TRBJ2-5; D perhaps matches TRBD2 (6 bases). The CDR3 is made up of 13 amino acids. V gave up 6 bases and J gave up 2 bases, with 10 bases separating them. CDR1 SGHAT and CDR2 FQNNGV come from the germline V gene. The CDR3 DNA reads as TGTGCCAGCAGATGGGAGGCTCAAGAGACCCAGTACTTC. Amino acid sequence: CASRWEAQETQYF.

The chain couples TRBV6-6 to TRBJ2-5, with TRBD2 identical over 8 bases. Germline assignment: CDR1 MNHNY and CDR2 SVGAGI (reference sequence). The CDR3 runs 14 residues. V trimming: 0 bases; J trimming: 11 bases; junction bases outside the gene matches: 8. Here the CDR3 reads CASSYSWREDGQYF. The CDR3 DNA sequence: TGTGCCAGCAGTTACTCCTGGCGGGAGGACGGGCAGTACTTC.

The chain is built from TRBV7-8 and TRBJ1-1, with 11 bases lining up with TRBD1. V lost 5 bases and J lost 7; bases outside the gene matches: 6. Germline loops: CDR1 SGHVS, CDR2 FQNEAQ. The CDR3 totals 14 residues. The CDR3 nucleotides read TGTGCCAGCAGCCCGGACAGGGGGCTCGGTGAAGCTTTCTTT. It translates to CASSPDRGLGEAFF. Combining the CDR3 with reference TRBV7-8 and TRBJ1-1 gives the whole variable domain GAGVSQSPRYKVAKRGQDVALRCDPISGHVSLFWYQQALGQGPEFLTYFQNEAQLDKSGLPSDRFFAERPEGSVSTLKIQRTQQEDSAVYLCASSPDRGLGEAFFGQGTRLTVV.

The table lists this clonotype with a few counts. J is TRBJ2-5 and V is TRBV18, with D perhaps matching TRBD2 (6 bases). Germline CDR1 reads KGHSH; CDR2 reads LQKENI. Trimming removed 1 base at V and 3 bases at J, with 15 bases between. The CDR3 totals 16 residues. The chain's CDR3 is CASSPRAGRLEETQYF. For the CDR3, the DNA is TGTGCCAGCTCACCACGGGCGGGAAGGTTGGAAGAGACCCAGTACTTC.

V gene TRBV6-5 combines with J gene TRBJ2-7; 7 bases fit TRBD2. This CDR3 is 15 amino acids long. V lost 6 bases and J lost 7; bases outside the gene matches: 15. Germline V gives CDR1 MNHEY, CDR2 SVGAGI. The CDR3 DNA follows: TGTGCCAGCAGCAATGGGGGGGGAAGGGGCAATGAGCAGTACTTC. This translates into CASSNGGGRGNEQYF.

This clonotype turned up a few times. The V gene is TRBV20-1, the J gene TRBJ2-1; 8 nucleotides agree with TRBD2. This CDR3 is 13 amino acids long. V trimming: 3 bases; J trimming: 8 bases; junction bases outside the gene matches: 6. Germline CDR1 is DFQATT and CDR2 is SNEGSKA (reference sequence). The CDR3 nucleotides read TGCAGTGCTAGCGGGGGGGCCAGCGATGAGCAGTTCTTC. This encodes CSASGGASDEQFF.

The table lists this clonotype with many counts. The chain is built from TRBV5-1 and TRBJ2-5; no firm D call. Trimming took off 0 bases at V and 3 bases at J, with 9 bases between the two ends. The CDR3 covers 14 residues. Germline lookup yields CDR1 SGHRS and CDR2 YFSETQ. The CDR3 DNA reads TGCGCCAGCAGCTTGGTGGCAGGAGAAGAGACCCAGTACTTC. This sequence encodes CASSLVAGEETQYF.

The CDR3 reads CASSLPGLGETQYF. Here the CDR3 DNA reads TGTGCCAGCAGCTTACCAGGGTTGGGGGAGACCCAGTACTTC. The chain links TRBV7-2 to TRBJ2-4, with D tentatively TRBD1 (5 bases). The DNA matches TRBJ2-5 better at its end, which makes the J call doubtful. CDR3 length equals 14 residues. Germline V gene data show CDR1 as SGHTA and CDR2 as FQGNSA.

This clonotype has just a few counts. CDR3 sequence: CASSLEGLNTEAFF. The CDR3 DNA reads as TGTGCCAGCAGCTTAGAGGGGCTGAACACTGAAGCTTTCTTT. The rearrangement joins TRBV7-2 to TRBJ1-1; tentatively, D is TRBD1 (5 bases). Germline loops: CDR1 SGHTA, CDR2 FQGNSA. Trimming cost V 1 base and J 0 bases, with 6 bases left between them. CDR3 length equals 14 residues. Full variable domain (remainder filled in from reference TRBV7-2 and TRBJ1-1): GAGVSQSPSNKVTEKGKDVELRCDPISGHTALYWYRQSLGQGLEFLIYFQGNSAPDKSGLPSDRFSAERTGGSVSTLTIQRTQQEDSAVYLCASSLEGLNTEAFFGQGTRLTVV.

The J gene is TRBJ2-7, the V gene TRBV7-9; TRBD1 is a possible D gene (5 bases). Germline V lookup: CDR1 SEHNR, CDR2 FQNEAQ (reference sequence). CDR3 size: 13 residues. V was trimmed by 3 bases and J by 3 bases, leaving 9 bases between them. CDR3 sequence (DNA): TGTGCCAGCAGCTTGGACACTGTCTACGAGCAGTACTTC. It translates to CASSLDTVYEQYF. Variable domain in full (rest from reference TRBV7-9 and TRBJ2-7): DTGVSQNPRHKITKRGQNVTFRCDPISEHNRLYWYRQTLGQGPEFLTYFQNEAQLEKSRLLSDRFSAERPKGSFSTLEIQRTEQGDSAMYLCASSLDTVYEQYFGPGTRLTVT.

The chain is built from TRBV6-5 and TRBJ2-4, with no clear D. The end of the DNA fits TRBJ2-7 better, so the J call may be wrong. The germline V gene encodes CDR1 MNHEY and CDR2 SVGAGI. The CDR3 spans 18 residues. CDR3 in amino acids: CASSYTYPSAPYLYEQYF. CDR3 nucleotide sequence: TGTGCCAGCAGTTACACCTACCCGTCAGCGCCTTACCTCTACGAGCAGTACTTC.

This chain links TRBV7-9 with TRBJ1-1, with D tentatively TRBD1 (6 bases). Deletions cut 5 bases from V and 4 bases from J, with 23 bases between. Germline CDR1 reads SEHNR; CDR2 reads FQNEAQ (reference sequence). The CDR3 has 17 amino acids. The CDR3 region is CASSPRGGGGRITEAFF. For the CDR3, the DNA is TGTGCCAGCAGCCCTAGAGGGGGGGGTGGCAGGATCACTGAAGCTTTCTTT.

This sequence joins TRBV20-1 and TRBJ2-6; no clear D. The length of the CDR3 is 13 residues. V dropped 5 bases and J dropped 2 bases, with 7 bases sitting between them. Per the germline V gene, CDR1 is DFQATT and CDR2 is SNEGSKA (reference sequence). The chain's CDR3 is CSAGSAGANVLTF. CDR3 DNA: TGCAGTGCTGGAAGCGCTGGGGCCAACGTCCTGACTTTC.

This chain connects TRBV14 to TRBJ1-3; D gene ambiguous. CDR1 is SGHDN, CDR2 FVKESK, per germline. Between the trimmed V and J ends, which lost 5 bases and 8 bases, there was a span of 13 bases. The CDR3 loop spans 13 amino acids. This CDR3 reads CASSFTRVDTIYF. As DNA, the CDR3 is TGTGCCAGCAGCTTTACTAGGGTGGACACCATATATTTT.

In its sample, this clonotype was seen a few times. The V and J genes are TRBV3-1 and TRBJ2-2; D gene ambiguous. The V end was cut by 1 base, the J end by 8 bases, with 8 bases between. Germline V gives CDR1 LGHDT, CDR2 YNNKEL (reference sequence). This CDR3 comprises 13 residues. The CDR3 coding sequence is TGTGCCAGCAGCCAAGTTGCGACTGGGGAGCTGTTTTTT. Its protein product is CASSQVATGELFF.

This clonotype was recorded a few times. The CDR3 loop is CASSRQRGGPCYEQYF. CDR3 nucleotides: TGTGCCAGCAGCCGACAACGGGGCGGGCCCTGCTACGAGCAGTACTTC. V is TRBV21-1 and J is TRBJ2-7; TRBD2 is the table's D call and was not checked against the DNA. TRBV21-1 is labeled a pseudogene. The CDR3 extends over 16 amino acids.

The chain carries TRBV6-2 or TRBV6-3 and TRBJ2-1; 7 nucleotides align to TRBD1. The J call may be incorrect, as the DNA end agrees better with TRBJ2-7. Germline loops: CDR1 MNHEY, CDR2 SVGEGT. The CDR3 is 13 amino acids. DNA of the CDR3: TGTGCCAGCAGTGGGGGACAGTACAATGAGCAGTACTTC. Translated: CASSGGQYNEQYF.

Only a few counts were recorded for this clonotype. The chain recombines TRBV29-1 with TRBJ2-3; D uncertain. V gave up 7 bases and J gave up 6 bases, with 14 bases separating them. Germline lookup yields CDR1 SQVTM and CDR2 ANQGSEA. This CDR3 is built from 12 residues. CDR3: CSAGVVWDTQYF. The CDR3 region has the DNA TGCAGCGCCGGCGTTGTGTGGGATACGCAGTATTTT.

The rearrangement links TRBV7-2 to TRBJ2-1; TRBD2 might be the D (7 bases). This CDR3 is 19 amino acids long. Deletions cut 10 bases from V and 0 bases from J, with 28 bases between. Germline V gene lookup returns CDR1 SGHTA and CDR2 FQGNSA. CDR3 DNA sequence: TGTGCCACCGGGGGAGGGGGGGTTCCCTCGGGGCTCTCCTACAATGAGCAGTTCTTC. Translation gives CATGGGGVPSGLSYNEQFF.

The genes are TRBV20-1 and TRBJ2-5; 9 bases align to TRBD2. The CDR3 consists of 14 residues. Germline lookup yields CDR1 DFQATT and CDR2 SNEGSKA (reference sequence). Trimming at V came to 1 base and at J to 5 bases, leaving 5 bases not matched to a gene. CDR3 amino acids: CSARVPLAGETQYF. In DNA form, the CDR3 reads TGCAGTGCTAGAGTCCCCCTAGCGGGGGAGACCCAGTACTTC.